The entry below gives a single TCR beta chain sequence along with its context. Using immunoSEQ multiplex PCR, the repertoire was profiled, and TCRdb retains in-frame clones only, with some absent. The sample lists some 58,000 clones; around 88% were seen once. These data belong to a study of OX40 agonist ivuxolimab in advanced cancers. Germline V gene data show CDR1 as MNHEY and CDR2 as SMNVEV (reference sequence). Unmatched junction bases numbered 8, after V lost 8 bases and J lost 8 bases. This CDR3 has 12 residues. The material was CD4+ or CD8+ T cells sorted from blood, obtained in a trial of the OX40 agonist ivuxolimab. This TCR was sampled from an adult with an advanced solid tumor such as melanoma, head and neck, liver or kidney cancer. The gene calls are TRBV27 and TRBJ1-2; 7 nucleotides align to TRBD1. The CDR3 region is CASGSTGQGYTF. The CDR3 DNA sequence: TGTGCCAGCGGGTCGACAGGGCAGGGCTACACCTTC.